This is a list of T cell receptor beta chains from one sample in a study of T cells in Graves' hyperthyroidism and ophthalmopathy. In TCRdb, the multiplex PCR reads were re-called with MiXCR into one record per CDR3 protein. The top ten clones hold around 20% of a sample with 150,000 to 200,000 distinct CDR3 sequences, roughly 10% of them seen once. The sequenced sample was blood. Receptors were obtained from a woman younger than 35 with Graves' hyperthyroidism that later progressed to Graves' ophthalmopathy. Each CDR3 is given with its conserved first and last residue. The D gene is left open where the match is weak. Rows give clone size only sometimes, using once, few, many, or a class for an expanded clone.

v_gene,j_gene,d_gene,abundance,CDR3aa,CDR3nt
TRBV25-1,TRBJ2-7,TRBD1,NA,CASAPGQEGKRYF,TGTGCCAGCGCCCCGGGACAGGAGGGGAAGCGGTACTTC
TRBV2,TRBJ1-5,TRBD1,many,CASNGQGPQPQHF,TGTGCCAGCAACGGACAGGGTCCACAGCCCCAGCATTTT
TRBV20-1,TRBJ2-1,NA,many,CSAIRAGPGYNEQFF,TGCAGTGCTATCAGGGCGGGGCCTGGCTACAATGAGCAGTTCTTC
TRBV20-1,TRBJ2-5,NA,many,CSAGFGRETQYF,TGCAGTGCTGGATTTGGTAGGGAGACCCAGTACTTC
TRBV28,TRBJ2-1,NA,NA,CASSPVLNTGDYNEQFF,TGTGCCAGCAGTCCCGTACTTAACACGGGGGATTACAATGAGCAGTTCTTC
TRBV28,TRBJ1-5,NA,many,CASSLAGDNQPQHF,TGTGCCAGCAGTTTAGCAGGGGACAATCAGCCCCAGCATTTT
TRBV4-2,TRBJ2-2,NA,few,CASSPSRRGGISGELFF,TGTGCCAGCAGCCCTTCCCGCCGTGGCGGGATTTCCGGGGAGCTGTTTTTT
TRBV18,TRBJ2-5,NA,many,CASSPMQETQYF,TGTGCCAGCTCACCTATGCAAGAGACCCAGTACTTC
TRBV6-1,TRBJ2-1,TRBD2,many,CASSRKASGRAHRPSSYNEQFF,TGTGCCAGCAGTCGAAAGGCTAGCGGGAGGGCTCATCGCCCGAGCTCCTACAATGAGCAGTTCTTC
TRBV29-1,TRBJ2-7,TRBD1,NA,CSVGAGGRVEQYF,TGCAGCGTAGGGGCAGGGGGCAGGGTCGAGCAGTACTTC
TRBV20-1,TRBJ2-1,NA,NA,CSARVSHSDYNEQFF,TGCAGTGCTAGAGTATCACATAGTGACTACAATGAGCAGTTCTTC
TRBV4-1,TRBJ1-3,TRBD1,NA,CASSRRQGANGNTIYF,TGCGCCAGCAGCCGCAGACAGGGGGCGAATGGAAACACCATATATTTT
TRBV5-5,TRBJ2-7,NA,many,CASSLAQGIEQYF,TGTGCCAGCAGCTTGGCCCAGGGGATCGAGCAGTACTTC
TRBV18,TRBJ1-1,NA,many,CASSRGPGINTEAFF,TGTGCCAGCTCTCGGGGACCGGGAATCAACACTGAAGCTTTCTTT
TRBV7-9,TRBJ2-5,TRBD2,many,CASSLLSSGAIETQYF,TGTGCCAGCAGCTTACTGTCGAGCGGGGCTATTGAGACCCAGTACTTC
TRBV12-3/TRBV12-4,TRBJ1-4,TRBD1,NA,CASSSDRAANEKLFF,TGTGCCAGCAGTTCAGACAGGGCGGCTAATGAAAAACTGTTTTTT
TRBV30,TRBJ2-7,TRBD2,NA,CAWSQSSGSVYEQYF,TGTGCCTGGAGCCAATCTAGCGGGAGTGTTTACGAGCAGTACTTC
TRBV5-4,TRBJ2-1,NA,NA,CASSLRGSNNEQFF,TGTGCCAGCAGCTTGAGAGGGAGTAATAATGAGCAGTTCTTC
TRBV9,TRBJ2-3,TRBD2,NA,CASSEGRLAGNTDTQYF,TGTGCCAGCAGCGAGGGGAGACTAGCGGGAAACACAGATACGCAGTATTTT
TRBV20-1,TRBJ2-7,TRBD2,many,CSARNALAGEYEQYF,TGCAGTGCTAGAAACGCCCTAGCGGGAGAGTACGAGCAGTACTTC
TRBV5-8,TRBJ1-4,TRBD1,few,CASSPTGENEKLFF,TGTGCCAGCAGCCCGACAGGGGAGAATGAAAAACTGTTTTTT
TRBV7-3,TRBJ2-7,NA,many,CASSPAPGDEQYF,TGTGCCAGCAGCCCCGCTCCAGGGGACGAGCAGTACTTC
TRBV7-3,TRBJ2-2,TRBD2,many,CASSLISGNGELFF,TGTGCCAGCAGCTTAATTAGCGGGAACGGGGAGCTGTTTTTT
TRBV12-3/TRBV12-4,TRBJ2-1,NA,many,CASSPDGHNEQFF,TGTGCCAGCAGCCCCGACGGACACAATGAGCAGTTCTTC
TRBV13,TRBJ2-7,NA,many,CASTIADSYEQYF,TGTGCCAGCACTATAGCGGACTCCTACGAGCAGTACTTC
TRBV29-1,TRBJ2-1,TRBD2,few,CSVEEDGGADEQFF,TGCAGCGTTGAAGAGGACGGGGGGGCGGATGAGCAGTTCTTC
TRBV19,TRBJ2-2,TRBD1,many,CASSSGTGDLGELFF,TGTGCCAGTAGTTCCGGGACAGGGGATCTCGGGGAGCTGTTTTTT
TRBV28,TRBJ2-4,TRBD1,many,CASTRDRGNIQYF,TGTGCCAGCACGCGGGACAGGGGAAACATTCAGTACTTC
TRBV5-1,TRBJ2-3,TRBD2,many,CASSLLAGGTDTQYF,TGCGCCAGCAGCTTGCTAGCGGGAGGAACAGATACGCAGTATTTT
TRBV15,TRBJ2-3,NA,many,CATSRGVGGFNTDTQYF,TGTGCCACCAGCAGAGGTGTGGGGGGCTTTAACACAGATACGCAGTATTTT
TRBV5-4,TRBJ1-3,NA,NA,CASSSERNTIYF,TGTGCCAGCAGCTCTGAAAGAAACACCATATATTTT
TRBV10-3,TRBJ2-3,TRBD2,few,CAISPGLAASTDTQYF,TGTGCCATCAGCCCGGGACTAGCGGCGAGCACAGATACGCAGTATTTT
TRBV7-8,TRBJ2-4,TRBD2,NA,CASSLGTSGGVSASNIQYF,TGTGCCAGCAGCCTAGGGACTAGCGGGGGGGTATCCGCCTCCAACATTCAGTACTTC
TRBV19,TRBJ1-4,TRBD1,few,CASTPGQGLEKLFF,TGTGCCAGCACTCCGGGACAGGGGCTCGAAAAACTGTTTTTT
TRBV24-1,TRBJ2-1,NA,few,CATEAENYNEQFF,TGTGCCACCGAAGCGGAAAACTACAATGAGCAGTTCTTC
TRBV27,TRBJ1-6,TRBD1,NA,CASSLQTGLNSPLHF,TGTGCCAGCAGTCTCCAGACAGGGCTTAATTCACCCCTCCACTTT
TRBV7-9,TRBJ1-2,NA,many,CASSLDLLRHGYTF,TGTGCCAGCAGCTTAGACCTACTAAGGCATGGCTACACCTTC
TRBV12-3/TRBV12-4,TRBJ2-1,TRBD1,NA,CASSFLGQGANEQFF,TGTGCCAGCAGTTTTTTAGGACAGGGCGCCAATGAGCAGTTCTTC
TRBV7-9,TRBJ1-1,NA,NA,CASSLALGVFMNTEAFF,TGTGCCAGCAGCTTAGCGCTAGGGGTATTCATGAACACTGAAGCTTTCTTT
TRBV19,TRBJ2-1,TRBD1,few,CASSLSGTGYDNEQFF,TGTGCCAGTAGTCTTTCCGGGACAGGGTACGACAATGAGCAGTTCTTC
TRBV20-1,TRBJ1-5,NA,NA,CSARDPTHSNQPQHF,TGCAGTGCTAGAGATCCCACCCATAGCAATCAGCCCCAGCATTTT
TRBV4-1,TRBJ2-7,NA,many,CASSMTATYEQYF,TGCGCCAGCAGTATGACAGCTACCTACGAGCAGTACTTC
TRBV6-4,TRBJ1-6,NA,few,CASSEVWSGRSPLHF,TGTGCCAGCAGTGAAGTGTGGAGTGGACGGTCACCCCTCCACTTT
TRBV7-2,TRBJ2-1,NA,many,CASSLRVGEQFF,TGTGCCAGCAGCCTCAGGGTTGGTGAGCAGTTCTTC
TRBV9,TRBJ1-6,NA,NA,CASSVGGDIYNSPLHF,TGTGCCAGCAGCGTTGGGGGCGACATATATAATTCACCCCTCCACTTT
TRBV3-1,TRBJ1-2,NA,many,CASSQARGSYGYTF,TGTGCCAGCAGCCAAGCAAGGGGAAGCTATGGCTACACCTTC
TRBV20-1,TRBJ2-1,NA,many,CSARVGEVGEQFF,TGCAGTGCTAGAGTTGGGGAGGTGGGTGAGCAGTTCTTC
TRBV12-5,TRBJ2-5,NA,many,CASAPTHVGRETQYF,TGTGCTAGTGCCCCAACTCATGTAGGGAGAGAGACCCAGTACTTC
TRBV4-1,TRBJ1-5,NA,many,CASSQDHRDQPQHF,TGCGCCAGCAGCCAAGATCATAGGGATCAGCCCCAGCATTTT
TRBV20-1,TRBJ2-1,NA,many,CSARATAGGNNEQFF,TGCAGTGCTAGAGCCACGGCAGGGGGGAACAATGAGCAGTTCTTC
TRBV6-2/TRBV6-3,TRBJ1-1,TRBD1,NA,CASRESTGGLGKGEAFF,TGTGCCAGCAGAGAATCGACAGGGGGCCTTGGGAAGGGTGAAGCTTTCTTT
TRBV20-1,TRBJ1-1,TRBD1,many,CSAGPRQGNSDTEAFF,TGCAGTGCTGGTCCCCGACAGGGAAATTCGGACACTGAAGCTTTCTTT
TRBV12-3/TRBV12-4,TRBJ2-3,TRBD2,many,CASTPGLAGTDTQYF,TGTGCCAGCACCCCAGGGCTAGCGGGAACAGATACGCAGTATTTT
TRBV6-1,TRBJ2-3,NA,many,CASGHLQGDTDTQYF,TGTGCCAGCGGACACCTACAGGGTGACACAGATACGCAGTATTTT
TRBV11-2,TRBJ2-7,NA,many,CASSLLGDEQYF,TGTGCCAGCAGCTTACTGGGGGACGAGCAGTACTTC